These 32 T cell receptor beta chains were sequenced from one sample in a study of blood T cell repertoires in COVID-19. Profiled with immunoSEQ multiplex PCR; TCRdb holds only in-frame clones, not every one. The repertoire holds around 260,000 clones, with 80% to 85% as singletons. The sequenced material came from peripheral blood. The receptors shown here come from a man in his 60s with acute or convalescent COVID-19.

The gene calls are TRBV18 and TRBJ2-5, with TRBD1 as a possible D gene (5 bases). V gave up 5 bases and J gave up 4 bases, with 11 bases separating them. Germline V lookup: CDR1 KGHSH, CDR2 LQKENI. The CDR3 length is 13 residues. CDR3 protein: CASSVQQGETQYF. The CDR3 region has the DNA TGTGCCAGCTCAGTACAGCAGGGAGAGACCCAGTACTTC.

This chain links TRBV7-9 with TRBJ2-1; D perhaps matches TRBD2 (5 bases). Per the germline V gene, CDR1 is SEHNR and CDR2 is FQNEAQ (reference sequence). This CDR3 spans 12 amino acids. V dropped 9 bases and J dropped 6 bases, with 12 bases sitting between them. The DNA for the CDR3 is TGTGCCAGTAAACTAGTACTCAATGAGCAGTTCTTC. It codes for CASKLVLNEQFF.

The rearrangement uses TRBV9 and TRBJ2-3; 10 nucleotides line up with TRBD2. This CDR3 has 15 residues. CDR1 and CDR2 from the germline V gene are SGDLS and YYNGEE. Trimming cost V 4 bases and J 4 bases; bases outside gene matches: 6. As DNA, the CDR3 is TGTGCCAGCAGCAAGAGCGGGAGGGCCCCAGATACGCAGTATTTT. The encoded protein is CASSKSGRAPDTQYF. Based on the CDR3 plus reference TRBV9 and TRBJ2-3, the full variable domain is DSGVTQTPKHLITATGQRVTLRCSPRSGDLSVYWYQQSLDQGLQFLIQYYNGEERAKGNILERFSAQQFPDLHSELNLSSLELGDSALYFCASSKSGRAPDTQYFGPGTRLTVL.

This chain links TRBV2 with TRBJ2-5, with D possibly matching TRBD1 (6 bases). Trimming left V 6 bases short and J 6 bases short, with 11 bases between. Germline loops: CDR1 SNHLY, CDR2 FYNNEI. The CDR3 sequence is 12 residues long. CDR3 loop: CASRYRAQTQYF. CDR3 sequence (DNA): TGTGCCAGCAGGTACAGGGCGCAGACCCAGTACTTC.

V usage is TRBV3-1 (or the pseudogene TRBV3-2) and J usage is TRBJ1-3; D not resolved. The CDR3 loop spans 14 amino acids. The V gene lost 4 bases and the J gene lost 3 bases, with 10 bases spanning the gap. The germline gives CDR1 LGHDT, CDR2 YNNKEL (reference sequence). The CDR3 DNA reads as TGTGCCAGCAGCCCGGGGTATATTGGAAACACCATATATTTT. Translation: CASSPGYIGNTIYF.

The V call is TRBV7-9, the J call TRBJ1-4; no reliable D call. Between the trimmed V and J ends, which lost 1 base and 7 bases, there was a span of 16 bases. CDR3 length: 16 amino acids. Germline values: CDR1 SEHNR, CDR2 FQNEAQ (reference sequence). In DNA form, the CDR3 reads TGTGCCAGCAGCTTAGATGGGCAACAGCGGGGTGAAAAACTGTTTTTT. Translating gives CASSLDGQQRGEKLFF.

The chain has TRBV12-3 or TRBV12-4 and TRBJ1-1; D not certain. CDR3 length: 13 amino acids. Trimming pared 5 bases from V and 3 bases from J, leaving 10 bases between. CDR3 sequence reads: CASSARRDTEAFF. The CDR3 nucleotides are TGTGCCAGCAGTGCCCGCCGGGACACTGAAGCTTTCTTT.

The V call is TRBV2, the J call TRBJ1-5; the match to TRBD1 covers 7 bases. Per the germline V gene, CDR1 is SNHLY and CDR2 is FYNNEI. This CDR3 is built from 15 residues. The ends lost 6 bases at V and 9 bases at J; junction bases unmatched: 14. The DNA of the CDR3 is TGTGCCAGCAGCCTCTTGGGACAGTTTGTAGGGCCCCAGCATTTT. Protein product: CASSLLGQFVGPQHF.

The chain links TRBV11-1 to TRBJ2-7; the match to TRBD2 covers 10 bases. Per the germline V gene, CDR1 is SGHAT and CDR2 is FQDESV (reference sequence). V trimming: 5 bases; J trimming: 2 bases; junction bases outside the gene matches: 6. CDR3 length: 15 amino acids. The CDR3 bases are TGTGCCAGCAGCCCCGGACTAGCGGTAGCCTACGAGCAGTACTTC. Its translation is CASSPGLAVAYEQYF.

V usage is TRBV24-1 and J usage is TRBJ1-5, with unresolved D. This CDR3 contains 15 residues. The germline gives CDR1 KGHDR, CDR2 SFDVKD. V lost 9 bases, J lost 5 bases, and 19 bases lay in between. The CDR3 sequence is CATLLPRRIYQPQHF. The CDR3 DNA is TGTGCCACCCTACTACCACGCCGAATATATCAGCCCCAGCATTTT.

The chain has TRBV10-3 and TRBJ2-2; D unclear. CDR3 size: 15 residues. Per germline, CDR1 ENHRY and CDR2 SYGVKD. Trimming removed 2 bases at V and 1 base at J, with 8 bases between. In nucleotides, the CDR3 is TGTGCCATCAGTGAGAAAGCAGGGAACACCGGGGAGCTGTTTTTT. Translating gives CAISEKAGNTGELFF.

This rearrangement joins TRBV5-6 to TRBJ2-5, with 9 bases lining up with TRBD2. The CDR3 runs to 15 residues. With V trimmed by 4 bases and J by 2 bases, 6 bases remained unmatched. Germline V lookup: CDR1 SGHDT, CDR2 YYEEEE. The DNA for the CDR3 is TGTGCCAGCAGCAACCTAGCGGGATATCAAGAGACCCAGTACTTC. This encodes CASSNLAGYQETQYF.

V is TRBV7-9 and J is TRBJ2-5, with a tentative D call TRBD2 (5 bases). Trimming took 7 bases from V and 3 from J, leaving 15 bases between them. The CDR3 spans 14 residues. Looked up from germline, CDR1 is SEHNR and CDR2 is FQNEAQ (reference sequence). CDR3 sequence reads: CASIPPGMEETQYF. The CDR3 bases are TGTGCCAGCATTCCTCCCGGGATGGAAGAGACCCAGTACTTC.

V is TRBV7-9 and J is TRBJ2-5; 9 bases are shared with TRBD2. The CDR3 contains 15 residues. Trimming removed 4 bases from V and 2 bases from J; junction bases left unmatched: 5. Germline CDR1 and CDR2: SEHNR and FQNEAQ (reference sequence). The CDR3 here is CASSSQGLAQETQYF. As DNA, the CDR3 is TGTGCCAGCAGCTCGCAGGGACTAGCACAAGAGACCCAGTACTTC.

The gene calls are TRBV7-6 and TRBJ2-5, with D tentatively TRBD1 (6 bases). The V end was cut by 2 bases, the J end by 2 bases, with 18 bases between. The CDR3 is 17 residues long. Germline loops: CDR1 SGHVS, CDR2 FNYEAQ. DNA of the CDR3: TGTGCCAGCAGCTTACCAACAGGGTTTTGGGCACAAGAGACCCAGTACTTC. Amino acids: CASSLPTGFWAQETQYF.

The rearrangement links TRBV5-1 to TRBJ2-1; perhaps TRBD2 as D (6 bases). The CDR3 loop spans 16 amino acids. V was pared by 4 bases and J by 3 bases, with 17 bases between. From germline, CDR1 is SGHRS and CDR2 YFSETQ. CDR3 nucleotides: TGCGCCAGCAGCCCGCTCGCGGCTAGCGACTACAATGAGCAGTTCTTC. Amino acid sequence: CASSPLAASDYNEQFF.

CDR3 residues: CASSPGRGYNSPLHF. The CDR3 DNA sequence: TGCGCCAGCAGCCCGGGCAGGGGTTATAATTCACCCCTCCACTTT. This chain links TRBV5-1 with TRBJ1-6, with a tentative D call TRBD1 (6 bases). V was pared by 4 bases and J by 4 bases, with 12 bases between. CDR3 length equals 15 residues. The germline V gene encodes CDR1 SGHRS and CDR2 YFSETQ.

In DNA form, the CDR3 reads TGTGCCAGCAGCTTAGCGCTATCCCTCTCCTACAATGAGCAGTTCTTC. Translated: CASSLALSLSYNEQFF. The chain links TRBV7-2 to TRBJ2-1; D unresolved. Germline V gives CDR1 SGHTA, CDR2 FQGNSA. The CDR3 extends over 16 amino acids. V was shortened by 0 bases and J by 0 bases, with 9 bases between the two germline ends.

This CDR3 is CASSWTGGLNEQYF. CDR3 sequence (DNA): TGCGCCAGCAGCTGGACAGGGGGCTTGAACGAGCAGTACTTC. The gene calls are TRBV5-1 and TRBJ2-7, with 11 bases that match TRBD1. This CDR3 is built from 14 residues. Germline CDR1 is SGHRS and CDR2 is YFSETQ. The V and J ends lost 3 bases and 5 bases, in that order; junction bases with no gene match: 4. The full variable domain, completed using reference TRBV5-1 and TRBJ2-7, is KAGVTQTPRYLIKTRGQQVTLSCSPISGHRSVSWYQQTPGQGLQFLFEYFSETQRNKGNFPGRFSGRQFSNSRSEMNVSTLELGDSALYLCASSWTGGLNEQYFGPGTRLTVT.

In its sample, this clone was seen a few times. The rearrangement joins TRBV28 to TRBJ2-6, with D tentatively TRBD2 (6 bases). Germline CDR1 MDHEN, CDR2 SYDVKM. V was trimmed by 8 bases and J by 6 bases, leaving 14 bases between them. CDR3 size: 14 residues. CDR3 coding DNA: TGTGCCAGCTCATCCCCGGGGGAGGCCAACGTCCTGACTTTC. Translation: CASSSPGEANVLTF. The variable domain in full, with the rest retrieved from reference TRBV28 and TRBJ2-6, is DVKVTQSSRYLVKRTGEKVFLECVQDMDHENMFWYRQDPGLGLRLIYFSYDVKMKEKGDIPEGYSVSREKKERFSLILESASTNQTSMYLCASSSPGEANVLTFGAGSRLTVL.

The chain has TRBV6-5 and TRBJ2-3; 9 bases align to TRBD1. This CDR3 contains 15 residues. Germline CDR1 reads MNHEY; CDR2 reads SVGAGI. J gave up 5 bases and V 6 bases, and 9 bases lay outside the gene matches. The DNA of the CDR3 is TGTGCCAGCAGACTACAGGGGGCGCGTATAGATACGCAGTATTTT. Its protein product is CASRLQGARIDTQYF.

The chain carries TRBV24-1 and TRBJ2-2; D call uncertain. V dropped 5 bases and J dropped 6 bases, with 6 bases sitting between them. Germline CDR1 and CDR2: KGHDR and SFDVKD. The CDR3 is 12 amino acids. CDR3 nucleotides: TGTGCCACCAGTGCCCTGTCCGGGGAGCTGTTTTTT. Translation: CATSALSGELFF.

The rearrangement uses TRBV7-6 and TRBJ2-1; TRBD2 matches at 14 bases. CDR1 is SGHVS, CDR2 FNYEAQ, per germline. The CDR3 runs to 15 residues. J was trimmed by 6 bases and V by 5 bases; bases with no gene match: 3. The CDR3 DNA follows: TGTGCCAGCAGCCTGGGACTAGCGGGAGTCAATGAGCAGTTCTTC. Translating gives CASSLGLAGVNEQFF.

The chain has TRBV7-9 and TRBJ1-1, with 9 bases that match TRBD1. The CDR3 totals 14 residues. The germline CDR1 and CDR2 sequences are SEHNR and FQNEAQ (reference sequence). V was pared by 3 bases and J by 3 bases, with 2 bases of the junction left unmatched. CDR3 nucleotides: TGTGCCAGCAGCTTGGGACAGGGCGACACTGAAGCTTTCTTT. Protein: CASSLGQGDTEAFF.

The gene calls are TRBV11-2 and TRBJ2-1, with 10 nucleotides matching TRBD1. The germline gives CDR1 SGHAT, CDR2 FQNNGV. The CDR3 length is 13 residues. V was clipped by 5 bases and J by 7 bases; unmatched bases: 2. CDR3 sequence: CASSRTGGNEQFF. CDR3 DNA: TGTGCCAGCAGCCGGACAGGGGGGAATGAGCAGTTCTTC. The whole variable domain, remainder taken from reference TRBV11-2 and TRBJ2-1, is EAGVAQSPRYKIIEKRQSVAFWCNPISGHATLYWYQQILGQGPKLLIQFQNNGVVDDSQLPKDRFSAERLKGVDSTLKIQPAKLEDSAVYLCASSRTGGNEQFFGPGTRLTVL.

The J gene is TRBJ2-7, the V gene TRBV6-2 or TRBV6-3, with D possibly matching TRBD1 (5 bases). Germline CDR1 and CDR2: MNHEY and SVGEGT. The CDR3 extends over 16 amino acids. Trimming removed 0 bases at V and 5 bases at J, with 17 bases between. CDR3 loop: CASSYSFTQGSHEQYF. Written as DNA, the CDR3 is TGTGCCAGCAGTTACTCCTTTACTCAGGGTTCTCACGAGCAGTACTTC.

This clone was detected only a few times. The chain uses TRBV4-2 and TRBJ1-4; TRBD1 aligns across 7 bases. The CDR3 runs to 14 residues. Germline assignment: CDR1 LGHNA and CDR2 YNFKEQ. V lost 4 bases, J lost 4 bases, and 3 bases stayed unmatched. CDR3 in DNA: TGTGCCAGCAGCCCGGGACAGCTTAATGAAAAACTGTTTTTT. It encodes CASSPGQLNEKLFF.

The CDR3 is CAISESETGRTSGRVDEQFF. The DNA of the CDR3 is TGTGCCATCAGTGAGTCAGAGACAGGGCGGACTAGCGGGAGGGTCGATGAGCAGTTCTTC. This chain uses TRBV10-3 with TRBJ2-1, with 15 positions matching TRBD2. The CDR3 has 20 amino acids. V lost 0 bases and J lost 8; bases outside the gene matches: 14. Germline V gene sequence: CDR1 ENHRY, CDR2 SYGVKD.

V and J are TRBV3-1 (or the pseudogene TRBV3-2) and TRBJ2-2, with unresolved D. CDR3 size: 14 residues. Trimming stripped 5 bases from V and 1 base from J, with 8 bases between. In germline, CDR1 is LGHDT, CDR2 YNNKEL (reference sequence). The CDR3 nucleotides are TGTGCCAGCAGCGTGGCAGGGAACACCGGGGAGCTGTTTTTT. Translation: CASSVAGNTGELFF.

With respect to this clone: A much more abundant neighbour one base away suggests this may be a read error. Other nucleotide sequences from this sample produce the same CDR3. The chain couples TRBV4-1 to TRBJ2-1; TRBD2 matches 7 bases. With 6 bases clipped from V and 7 bases from J, the junction kept 6 bases outside the gene matches. The CDR3 is 13 residues long. Germline V lookup: CDR1 MGHRA, CDR2 YSYEKL. This chain's CDR3 is CASSTVGGNEQFF. The CDR3 DNA reads as TGCGCCAGCAGTACAGTGGGGGGGAATGAGCAGTTCTTC.

The genes are TRBV10-1 and TRBJ2-1, with D uncertain. This CDR3 has 14 amino acids. V lost 2 bases and J 1 base, leaving 6 bases between the germline ends. CDR1 and CDR2 from the germline V gene are WNHNN and SYGVQD (reference sequence). CDR3 amino acids: CASSEAGSYNEQFF. The CDR3 coding sequence is TGCGCCAGCAGTGAGGCCGGTTCCTACAATGAGCAGTTCTTC.

The chain combines TRBV7-2 with TRBJ2-3, with D unclear. Trimming took off 5 bases at V and 7 bases at J, with 10 bases between the two ends. Germline V gene sequence: CDR1 SGHTA, CDR2 FQGNSA. This CDR3 region has 12 residues. CDR3 DNA sequence: TGTGCCAGCAGCCCAGAAATAAATACGCAGTATTTT. Protein sequence: CASSPEINTQYF.